A single sample gave rise to the 5 T cell receptor beta chains below, sequenced in a study of blood T cell repertoires in COVID-19. Using immunoSEQ multiplex PCR, the repertoire was profiled, and TCRdb retains in-frame clones only, with some absent. This repertoire shows roughly 120,000 clones, around 88% found once; its top ten account for about 1%. The specimen sequenced was peripheral blood. All receptors come from a woman between 50 and 59 years old with active or convalescent COVID-19.

This clone appeared a few times. The genes are TRBV6-2 or TRBV6-3 and TRBJ1-1; 8 nucleotides line up with TRBD1. Trimming took 6 bases from V and 5 from J; bases not matched to a gene: 8. Germline V CDR1 and CDR2: MNHEY, SVGEGT. This CDR3 spans 14 amino acids. The CDR3 nucleotides read TGTGCCAGCAGCTTTAGGACAGGGCAAACTGAAGCTTTCTTT. It specifies CASSFRTGQTEAFF.

This clone was observed a few times. V is TRBV11-3 and J is TRBJ1-6, with TRBD1 matching over 9 bases. Germline CDR1 reads SGHNT; CDR2 reads YENEEA. The CDR3 spans 16 residues. V shed 3 bases, J shed 8 bases, and the junction held 8 bases outside the gene matches. CDR3 DNA: TGTGCCAGCAGCTTGCGGGACAGGGCTTGTGATTCACCCCTCCACTTT. Translated, it gives CASSLRDRACDSPLHF.

The gene calls are TRBV9 and TRBJ2-1; D is possibly TRBD2 (6 bases). This CDR3 contains 15 residues. V was shortened by 5 bases and J by 5 bases, with 17 bases between the two germline ends. In germline, CDR1 is SGDLS, CDR2 YYNGEE. DNA for the CDR3: TGTGCCAGCAGTCGACGGGACTTAAACAACAATGAGCAGTTCTTC. This codes for CASSRRDLNNNEQFF.

Many counts were recorded for this clone. The chain joins TRBV15 to TRBJ1-5, with a possible D match to TRBD1 (6 bases). The V gene lost 0 bases and the J gene lost 4 bases, with 10 bases spanning the gap. Germline CDR1 is LNHNV and CDR2 is YYDKDF (reference sequence). CDR3 length: 15 amino acids. CDR3 protein: CATSRDLQGNQPQHF. The DNA of the CDR3 is TGTGCCACCAGCAGAGATCTACAGGGAAATCAGCCCCAGCATTTT.

The chain is built from TRBV25-1 and TRBJ2-7, with D possibly matching TRBD2 (6 bases). The CDR3 runs to 15 residues. With 2 bases removed from V and 2 bases from J, the gap between germline ends came to 13 bases. Germline V lookup: CDR1 MGHDK, CDR2 SYGVNS. The CDR3 loop reads CASSEPGTSAYEQYF. The CDR3 DNA reads as TGTGCCAGCAGTGAACCCGGGACTTCGGCCTACGAGCAGTACTTC.